Below, one T cell receptor (beta chain) is given with its context. Its cognate antigen is unknown. This sample is part of a study of T cells after posttransplantation cyclophosphamide. Here immunoSEQ multiplex PCR was the method, and the copy in TCRdb shows in-frame clones only, minus some. The sample contains 20,000 to 30,000 clones, around 86% of which appear only once. Broader study findings: Donor CD8+ memory clones often dominated recipient blood repertoires at later times. After PTCy, TRB diversity resembled that of CNI/methotrexate controls. TRB overlap between skin or GI tissue T cells and blood was limited.

What was sequenced was PBMCs. The receptor comes from a woman aged 55-69 years with a blood cancer, CMV-positive, and with a related stem cell donor.

The CDR3 DNA reads as TGCGCCAGCAGCATAGCGGGAGAGGTGGATACGCAGTATTTT. Its protein is CASSIAGEVDTQYF. The chain carries TRBV5-1 and TRBJ2-3, with 9 bases matching TRBD2. This CDR3 comprises 14 residues. The V and J ends lost 4 bases and 6 bases, in that order; junction bases with no gene match: 6. CDR1 and CDR2 from the germline V gene are SGHRS and YFSETQ.